A selection of T cell receptor beta chains follows, all from one sample in a study of OX40 agonist ivuxolimab in advanced cancers. Using immunoSEQ multiplex PCR, the repertoire was profiled, and TCRdb retains in-frame clones only, with some absent. The sample has fewer than 80,000 clones, around 80% seen once; the top ten hold 1.1%. The sample was CD4+ or CD8+ T cells sorted from blood, taken in a trial of the OX40 agonist ivuxolimab. These receptors were collected from an adult with an advanced solid tumor such as melanoma, head and neck, liver or kidney cancer. Both conserved end residues are part of each CDR3. Fields, in order: V gene, J gene, CDR3 protein.

V gene: TRBV4-1
J gene: TRBJ2-7
CDR3 protein: CASSQRSGLAGGLSYEQYF

V gene: TRBV5-1
J gene: TRBJ2-3
CDR3 protein: CASSRQGAGLSDTQYF

V gene: TRBV9
J gene: TRBJ1-2
CDR3 protein: CASSVRGDWANYGYTF

V gene: TRBV15
J gene: TRBJ2-3
CDR3 protein: CATSRRAGGISTDTQYF

V gene: TRBV15
J gene: TRBJ1-5
CDR3 protein: CATSPRDRGRGSNQPQHF

V gene: TRBV7-6
J gene: TRBJ2-5
CDR3 protein: CASSFTRLGGAQETQYF

V gene: TRBV6-1
J gene: TRBJ1-5
CDR3 protein: CASSEFHRSNQPQHF

V gene: TRBV6-6
J gene: TRBJ1-6
CDR3 protein: CASSYQVSNNSPLHF

V gene: TRBV6-5
J gene: TRBJ2-1
CDR3 protein: CASAGQGSYNEQFF

V gene: TRBV28
J gene: TRBJ1-3
CDR3 protein: CASSPPQGTSGNTIYF

V gene: TRBV5-4
J gene: TRBJ2-7
CDR3 protein: CASSFGGAKEQYF

V gene: TRBV9
J gene: TRBJ1-3
CDR3 protein: CASSVSGSGNTIYF

V gene: TRBV6-1
J gene: TRBJ2-4
CDR3 protein: CASSESRVGDIQYF

V gene: TRBV7-9
J gene: TRBJ2-2
CDR3 protein: CASSWARRANTGELFF

V gene: TRBV7-2
J gene: TRBJ1-3
CDR3 protein: CASSFWDGNTIYF

V gene: TRBV18
J gene: TRBJ2-7
CDR3 protein: CASSGQAGEQYF

V gene: TRBV7-2
J gene: TRBJ1-2
CDR3 protein: CASSLGSRTLYFPSF

V gene: TRBV18
J gene: TRBJ2-1
CDR3 protein: CASKRDLGYYNEQFF

V gene: TRBV6-6
J gene: TRBJ2-5
CDR3 protein: CASSYSATSRQETQYF

V gene: TRBV19
J gene: TRBJ1-2
CDR3 protein: CASNGGRFYGYTF

V gene: TRBV6-1
J gene: TRBJ1-1
CDR3 protein: CASSGDWVNTEAFF

V gene: TRBV10-1
J gene: TRBJ2-3
CDR3 protein: CASSRGTGFLDTQYF

V gene: TRBV29-1
J gene: TRBJ2-3
CDR3 protein: CSVGRGGFADTQYF

V gene: TRBV6-6
J gene: TRBJ2-6
CDR3 protein: CASSYNQGQGANVLTF

V gene: TRBV6-5
J gene: TRBJ1-1
CDR3 protein: CASSYSISGSTEAFF

V gene: TRBV28
J gene: TRBJ1-2
CDR3 protein: CASSRTDIYGYTF

V gene: TRBV4-2
J gene: TRBJ2-3
CDR3 protein: CASSQVGTSGSADTQYF

V gene: TRBV23-1
J gene: TRBJ1-2
CDR3 protein: CASSQSQGHKDYGYTF

V gene: TRBV7-2
J gene: TRBJ2-5
CDR3 protein: CASSLDLRETQYF

V gene: TRBV18
J gene: TRBJ1-1
CDR3 protein: CASSRGHRNTEAFF

V gene: TRBV19
J gene: TRBJ2-1
CDR3 protein: CATSEGLADGEQFF

V gene: TRBV6-6
J gene: TRBJ1-6
CDR3 protein: CASTSGRGLKNSPLHF

V gene: TRBV12-5
J gene: TRBJ1-1
CDR3 protein: CASGSDSENTEAFF

V gene: TRBV11-2
J gene: TRBJ1-1
CDR3 protein: CASSLGPTEAFF

V gene: TRBV14
J gene: TRBJ1-2
CDR3 protein: CAGTLEGWRGYTF

V gene: TRBV6-6
J gene: TRBJ1-5
CDR3 protein: CASSYHSEPQHF

V gene: TRBV9
J gene: TRBJ2-2
CDR3 protein: CASSVVSGRNTGELFF

V gene: TRBV18
J gene: TRBJ1-3
CDR3 protein: CASSTGEDTIYF

V gene: TRBV2
J gene: TRBJ2-3
CDR3 protein: CASAKTGLPPTDTQYF

V gene: TRBV29-1
J gene: TRBJ2-5
CDR3 protein: CSVEGQETQYF

V gene: TRBV29-1
J gene: TRBJ1-1
CDR3 protein: CSVGSPEIPEAFF